Sequencing of this T cell receptor (beta chain) was carried out in a study of cytomegalovirus exposure and HLA in healthy donors. General study results and limits: Later analysis indicated greater clonal expansion among HLA-associated TCR beta chains than among equally common other chains.

The PCR was carried out with 60 Vbeta primers and 13 Jbeta primers. Some clones are missing from TCRdb's copy, which holds only in-frame ones; the method was immunoSEQ multiplex PCR. The sample contains 150,000 to 200,000 clones, around 79% of which appear only once. On this clone itself: What it binds is unknown.

Per germline, CDR1 SEHNR and CDR2 FQNEAQ (reference sequence). This CDR3 is built from 16 residues. The germline V and J ends were trimmed by 2 bases and 4 bases, with 15 bases remaining between them. The rearrangement links TRBV7-9 to TRBJ1-5; D may be TRBD1 (6 bases). Material for sequencing was PBMCs. The TCR comes from a man over 45 in good health and CMV-seropositive. CDR3 loop: CASSLSSRGWNQPQHF. CDR3 nucleotide sequence: TGTGCCAGCAGCTTATCGTCCAGGGGCTGGAATCAGCCCCAGCATTTT.